This T cell receptor (beta chain) was obtained from a study of early T cells in non-severe SARS-CoV-2 infection. Findings and limits, study-wide: Private and CD4 specificities were missed by VDJdb matching, which favored anti-spike CD8 responses.

Notes on this clonotype: Its antigen remains unidentified.

Germline lookup yields CDR1 MNHEY and CDR2 SVGAGI. The CDR3 extends over 14 amino acids. Trimming pared 6 bases from V and 7 bases from J, leaving 19 bases between. TCRdb redid the calling of the 5' RACE reads with MiXCR, one entry per CDR3 protein. This sample yields around 84,000 distinct CDR3 sequences, of which about 12% are seen a single time; around 2.4% belongs to the top ten. The rearrangement uses TRBV6-5 and TRBJ2-7, with D perhaps TRBD2 (6 bases). The sample consisted of whole blood. This TCR came from an adult who was a healthcare worker with PCR-confirmed SARS-CoV-2 infection or an uninfected control (not recorded which). CDR3 bases: TGTGCCAGCAGCCGTCTTGGGGGGACTGGGGAGCAGTACTTC. Translating gives CASSRLGGTGEQYF.